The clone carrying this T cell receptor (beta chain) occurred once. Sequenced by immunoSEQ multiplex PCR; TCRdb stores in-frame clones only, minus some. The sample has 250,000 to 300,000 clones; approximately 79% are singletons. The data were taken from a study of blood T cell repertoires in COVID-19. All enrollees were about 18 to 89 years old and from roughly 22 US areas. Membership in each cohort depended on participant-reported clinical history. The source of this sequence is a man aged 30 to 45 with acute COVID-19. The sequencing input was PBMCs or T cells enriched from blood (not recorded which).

The CDR3 DNA sequence: TGTGCCAGCAGCATTACAGGGATTGGAAACACCATATATTTT. Translation: CASSITGIGNTIYF. V usage is TRBV6-5 and J usage is TRBJ1-3; maybe TRBD1 (6 bases). Looked up from germline, CDR1 is MNHEY and CDR2 is SVGAGI. CDR3 length: 14 residues. V was trimmed by 6 bases and J by 3 bases, leaving 12 bases between them.